This is a list of T cell receptor beta chains from one sample in a study of blood T cell repertoires in COVID-19. Sequencing was performed with immunoSEQ multiplex PCR; in TCRdb, only in-frame clones are kept and a portion is missing. This table has 35,000 or so clones, about nine tenths appearing once. Sequencing was performed on peripheral blood. The source is a human donor in a cohort sampled during active COVID-19. Each CDR3 is given with its conserved first and last residue. A D gene is named only where the DNA matches it firmly. Clone size, where shown, is once, few, many, or a class for clones that have expanded.

abundance: .
d_gene: TRBD2
v_gene: TRBV5-1
j_gene: TRBJ2-3
CDR3aa: CASSWGLETDTQYF
CDR3nt: TGCGCCAGCAGCTGGGGACTAGAAACAGATACGCAGTATTTT

abundance: .
d_gene: TRBD1
v_gene: TRBV27
j_gene: TRBJ1-2
CDR3aa: CASSIAGTGAGGYTF
CDR3nt: TGTGCCAGCAGTATCGCCGGGACAGGGGCGGGAGGCTACACCTTC

abundance: .
d_gene: .
v_gene: TRBV28
j_gene: TRBJ2-5
CDR3aa: CASSGGLETQYF
CDR3nt: TGTGCCAGCAGCGGGGGGCTAGAGACCCAGTACTTC

abundance: .
d_gene: .
v_gene: TRBV5-1
j_gene: TRBJ2-7
CDR3aa: CASGSGTSTSYEQYF
CDR3nt: TGCGCCAGCGGGAGTGGGACTTCCACCTCCTACGAGCAGTACTTC

abundance: .
d_gene: TRBD2
v_gene: TRBV7-6
j_gene: TRBJ2-1
CDR3aa: CASSGLAGVPYNEQFF
CDR3nt: TGTGCCAGCAGTGGACTAGCGGGAGTTCCATACAATGAGCAGTTCTTC

abundance: .
d_gene: .
v_gene: TRBV5-4
j_gene: TRBJ2-1
CDR3aa: CASSQIILGGDNEQFF
CDR3nt: TGTGCCAGCAGCCAGATAATACTAGGGGGGGACAATGAGCAGTTCTTC

abundance: .
d_gene: TRBD2
v_gene: TRBV9
j_gene: TRBJ2-7
CDR3aa: CASSPQTSGRHEQYF
CDR3nt: TGTGCCAGCAGCCCTCAGACTAGCGGGAGACACGAGCAGTACTTC

abundance: .
d_gene: .
v_gene: TRBV21-1
j_gene: TRBJ2-7
CDR3aa: CASSLPGLAAGPLYEQYF
CDR3nt: TGTGCCAGCAGCTTACCGGGACTAGCGGCCGGCCCCCTGTACGAGCAGTACTTC

abundance: once
d_gene: .
v_gene: TRBV18
j_gene: TRBJ1-4
CDR3aa: CASSPGRRVTATNEKLFF
CDR3nt: TGTGCCAGCTCCCCAGGGAGGAGGGTTACTGCAACTAATGAAAAACTGTTTTTT

abundance: once
d_gene: .
v_gene: TRBV21-1
j_gene: TRBJ2-7
CDR3aa: CASSNRVTGTGVGEQYF
CDR3nt: TGTGCCAGCAGCAACCGAGTAACCGGGACAGGGGTCGGAGAGCAGTACTTC

abundance: .
d_gene: TRBD2
v_gene: TRBV6-2/TRBV6-3
j_gene: TRBJ2-7
CDR3aa: CASRPNPILAGAYEQYF
CDR3nt: TGTGCCAGCAGACCTAATCCCATTCTAGCGGGGGCCTACGAGCAGTACTTC

abundance: once
d_gene: .
v_gene: TRBV11-3
j_gene: TRBJ1-6
CDR3aa: CASSYGVNSPLHF
CDR3nt: TGTGCCAGCAGCTACGGGGTGAATTCACCCCTCCACTTT

abundance: .
d_gene: .
v_gene: TRBV9
j_gene: TRBJ2-1
CDR3aa: CASSPAGQGFSDPFSREQFF
CDR3nt: TGTGCCAGCAGCCCCGCGGGGCAGGGCTTTAGTGATCCCTTCTCGCGTGAGCAGTTCTTC

abundance: .
d_gene: TRBD2
v_gene: TRBV7-2
j_gene: TRBJ2-7
CDR3aa: CASSLGYVGGPHEQYF
CDR3nt: TGTGCCAGCAGCTTGGGGTACGTGGGAGGGCCCCACGAGCAGTACTTC

abundance: .
d_gene: .
v_gene: TRBV2
j_gene: TRBJ2-7
CDR3aa: CASRFRGSSYEQYF
CDR3nt: TGTGCCAGCAGGTTCAGGGGCAGCTCCTACGAGCAGTACTTC

abundance: once
d_gene: TRBD1
v_gene: TRBV6-5
j_gene: TRBJ1-5
CDR3aa: CASSRGGQGSQPQHF
CDR3nt: TGTGCCAGCAGTAGGGGGGGACAGGGTAGCCAGCCCCAGCATTTT

abundance: .
d_gene: .
v_gene: TRBV9
j_gene: TRBJ1-3
CDR3aa: CASSPPGHLADTIYF
CDR3nt: TGTGCCAGCAGCCCCCCGGGACACCTCGCCGACACCATATATTTT

abundance: .
d_gene: .
v_gene: TRBV5-1
j_gene: TRBJ1-2
CDR3aa: CASSFLSATNYGYTF
CDR3nt: TGCGCCAGCAGCTTTCTATCAGCGACTAACTATGGCTACACCTTC

abundance: .
d_gene: TRBD1
v_gene: TRBV2
j_gene: TRBJ1-5
CDR3aa: CASSAGTVYSNQPQHF
CDR3nt: TGTGCCAGCAGTGCAGGGACAGTATATAGCAATCAGCCCCAGCATTTT

abundance: .
d_gene: TRBD2
v_gene: TRBV5-1
j_gene: TRBJ2-5
CDR3aa: CASSEVAGGPSRTQYF
CDR3nt: TGCGCCAGCAGTGAGGTAGCGGGAGGGCCCTCAAGGACCCAGTACTTC

abundance: .
d_gene: .
v_gene: TRBV12-3/TRBV12-4
j_gene: TRBJ1-1
CDR3aa: CASTDRLNTEAFF
CDR3nt: TGTGCCAGCACCGACAGGTTGAACACTGAAGCTTTCTTT

abundance: .
d_gene: .
v_gene: TRBV5-1
j_gene: TRBJ2-5
CDR3aa: CASQAVRGGQETQYF
CDR3nt: TGCGCCAGCCAGGCGGTCAGGGGTGGCCAGGAGACCCAGTACTTC

abundance: .
d_gene: TRBD1
v_gene: TRBV5-5
j_gene: TRBJ2-3
CDR3aa: CASSLGTATDTQYF
CDR3nt: TGTGCCAGCAGCCTGGGGACAGCCACAGATACGCAGTATTTT

abundance: .
d_gene: TRBD1
v_gene: TRBV7-9
j_gene: TRBJ1-2
CDR3aa: CASSSPKTGGYTF
CDR3nt: TGTGCCAGCAGCTCGCCGAAGACAGGGGGCTACACCTTC

abundance: .
d_gene: .
v_gene: TRBV9
j_gene: TRBJ2-1
CDR3aa: CASSAELGRVRFNEQFF
CDR3nt: TGTGCCAGCAGCGCCGAGTTGGGCAGGGTAAGGTTCAATGAGCAGTTCTTC

abundance: once
d_gene: .
v_gene: TRBV27
j_gene: TRBJ2-7
CDR3aa: CASSRGKMHYEQYF
CDR3nt: TGTGCCAGCAGCCGAGGGAAGATGCACTACGAGCAGTACTTC

abundance: .
d_gene: TRBD2
v_gene: TRBV3-1/TRBV3-2
j_gene: TRBJ2-7
CDR3aa: CASSLSGSGSPYEQYF
CDR3nt: TGTGCCAGCAGCCTATCCGGGAGCGGGAGTCCCTACGAGCAGTACTTC

abundance: .
d_gene: TRBD1
v_gene: TRBV6-5
j_gene: TRBJ1-3
CDR3aa: CASSPRTGGNTIYF
CDR3nt: TGTGCCAGCAGTCCCAGGACAGGAGGGAACACCATATATTTT

abundance: .
d_gene: TRBD1
v_gene: TRBV19
j_gene: TRBJ1-1
CDR3aa: CASSKADRGLTEAFF
CDR3nt: TGTGCCAGTAGTAAAGCGGATAGGGGGCTCACTGAAGCTTTCTTT

abundance: .
d_gene: TRBD2
v_gene: TRBV27
j_gene: TRBJ2-1
CDR3aa: CASSTFPGLAGGPVNEQFF
CDR3nt: TGTGCCAGCAGTACCTTCCCGGGACTAGCGGGAGGGCCGGTCAATGAGCAGTTCTTC

abundance: .
d_gene: .
v_gene: TRBV5-4
j_gene: TRBJ1-6
CDR3aa: CASSLGAEYNSPLHF
CDR3nt: TGTGCCAGCAGCTTGGGGGCAGAGTATAATTCACCCCTCCACTTT

abundance: .
d_gene: .
v_gene: TRBV28
j_gene: TRBJ1-2
CDR3aa: CASTTQVNYGYTF
CDR3nt: TGTGCCAGCACAACCCAGGTTAACTATGGCTACACCTTC

abundance: .
d_gene: TRBD2
v_gene: TRBV10-3
j_gene: TRBJ2-3
CDR3aa: CASGASGTSTDTQYF
CDR3nt: TGTGCCTCCGGGGCTAGCGGAACTAGCACAGATACGCAGTATTTT

abundance: .
d_gene: TRBD2
v_gene: TRBV5-1
j_gene: TRBJ2-1
CDR3aa: CASSRTSGPYNEQFF
CDR3nt: TGCGCCAGCAGCAGGACTAGCGGGCCCTACAATGAGCAGTTCTTC

abundance: .
d_gene: .
v_gene: TRBV29-1
j_gene: TRBJ2-7
CDR3aa: CSVRKTGSSYEQYF
CDR3nt: TGCAGCGTGAGGAAAACCGGGAGCTCCTACGAGCAGTACTTC

abundance: .
d_gene: TRBD2
v_gene: TRBV20-1
j_gene: TRBJ2-1
CDR3aa: CSVGKRGPSFF
CDR3nt: TGCAGTGTGGGAAAGCGGGGGCCGTCGTTCTTC

abundance: .
d_gene: .
v_gene: TRBV30
j_gene: TRBJ2-7
CDR3aa: CAWSILQGPYEQYF
CDR3nt: TGTGCCTGGAGTATTTTACAGGGCCCCTACGAGCAGTACTTC

abundance: once
d_gene: TRBD2
v_gene: TRBV15
j_gene: TRBJ2-7
CDR3aa: CATSNLLSSGRGHYEQYF
CDR3nt: TGTGCCACCAGCAACCTACTTTCTAGCGGGCGGGGACACTACGAGCAGTACTTC

abundance: .
d_gene: TRBD1
v_gene: TRBV5-1
j_gene: TRBJ1-6
CDR3aa: CASSLQGPNSPLHF
CDR3nt: TGCGCCAGCAGCTTACAGGGGCCTAATTCACCCCTCCACTTT

abundance: .
d_gene: TRBD1
v_gene: TRBV7-2
j_gene: TRBJ2-7
CDR3aa: CASSLGTGGTYEQYF
CDR3nt: TGTGCCAGCAGCCTCGGGACAGGGGGCACATACGAGCAGTACTTC

abundance: .
d_gene: .
v_gene: TRBV2
j_gene: TRBJ2-1
CDR3aa: CASTGVNEQFF
CDR3nt: TGTGCCAGCACCGGAGTTAATGAGCAGTTCTTC

abundance: .
d_gene: TRBD2
v_gene: TRBV3-1/TRBV3-2
j_gene: TRBJ2-1
CDR3aa: CASSQGLAGGSVEQFF
CDR3nt: TGTGCCAGCAGCCAAGGACTAGCGGGAGGATCGGTCGAGCAGTTCTTC

abundance: .
d_gene: TRBD1
v_gene: TRBV27
j_gene: TRBJ1-5
CDR3aa: CASSSQGAWGQPQHF
CDR3nt: TGTGCCAGCAGTTCCCAGGGGGCTTGGGGTCAGCCCCAGCATTTT

abundance: .
d_gene: TRBD2
v_gene: TRBV27
j_gene: TRBJ2-7
CDR3aa: CASSPRGGYYEQYF
CDR3nt: TGTGCCAGCAGTCCTCGGGGGGGTTACTACGAGCAGTACTTC

abundance: .
d_gene: .
v_gene: TRBV25-1
j_gene: TRBJ2-3
CDR3aa: CASRATGSTDTQYF
CDR3nt: TGTGCCAGCAGGGCGACAGGTAGCACAGATACGCAGTATTTT

abundance: .
d_gene: TRBD2
v_gene: TRBV20-1
j_gene: TRBJ2-5
CDR3aa: CSASGIAGGPWETQYF
CDR3nt: TGCAGTGCTAGTGGGATAGCGGGAGGGCCGTGGGAGACCCAGTACTTC

abundance: .
d_gene: TRBD2
v_gene: TRBV12-5
j_gene: TRBJ2-1
CDR3aa: CASGSGLAGNNEQFF
CDR3nt: TGTGCTAGTGGTTCCGGACTAGCGGGAAACAATGAGCAGTTCTTC

abundance: .
d_gene: TRBD2
v_gene: TRBV6-5
j_gene: TRBJ2-3
CDR3aa: CASRRGVDTQYF
CDR3nt: TGTGCCAGCAGGCGGGGGGTAGATACGCAGTATTTT